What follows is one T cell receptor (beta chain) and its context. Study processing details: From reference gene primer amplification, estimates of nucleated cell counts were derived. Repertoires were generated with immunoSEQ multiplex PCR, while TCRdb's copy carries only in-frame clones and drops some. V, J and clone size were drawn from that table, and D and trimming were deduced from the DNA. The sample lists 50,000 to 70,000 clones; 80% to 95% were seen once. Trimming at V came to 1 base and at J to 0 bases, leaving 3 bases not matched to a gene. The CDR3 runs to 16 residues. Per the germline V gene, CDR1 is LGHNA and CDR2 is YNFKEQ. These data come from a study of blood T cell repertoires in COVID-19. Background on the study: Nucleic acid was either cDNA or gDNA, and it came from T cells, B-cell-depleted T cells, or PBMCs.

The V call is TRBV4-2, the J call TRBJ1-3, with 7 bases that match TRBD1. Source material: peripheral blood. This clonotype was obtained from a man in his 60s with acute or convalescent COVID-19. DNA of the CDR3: TGTGCCAGCAGCCAAGGAGGACAGGACTCTGGAAACACCATATATTTT. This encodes CASSQGGQDSGNTIYF.